This record concerns one T cell receptor beta chain sequence. This clone is a singleton in its sample. No antigen is known for it. Base qualities were left out, and no much larger clone turns up one base away. Taken from cysteine to phenylalanine, the CDR3 has 16 residues. The only DNA kept is the CDR3, 48 bases in frame from the first base. From the germline V gene, CDR1 is SNHLY and CDR2 is FYNNEI. Compared with germline, V lacks 6 bases and J lacks 3 bases; bases without a gene match: 3. This sample is part of a study of siplizumab effects on memory and regulatory T cells (dated by TCRdb to between 2018 and 2021). About the investigation overall: The effect of the anti-CD2 antibody siplizumab on alloreactive T-cell subsets was examined in allogeneic mixed lymphocyte reactions constructed from human PBMCs. What the work shows at the level of the full study, not this receptor alone: Siplizumab significantly reduced the cumulative frequency of alloreactive sequences traceable to unstimulated CD4+ memory T cells. The suppressive function of proliferating Tregs from siplizumab cultures was not functionally confirmed. Because sequences below about 10^-5 frequency were poorly captured, only a minor fraction of alloreactive clones could be mapped to unstimulated subsets. Among mappable alloreactive CD4+ clones, an average Treg-derived fraction of 68.8% was observed with siplizumab, compared with roughly 25% in control reactions. About 80-97% of proliferating CD4+ or CD8+ clones could not be given a naive or memory phenotype. Greater diversity appeared to be present in unstimulated naive T cells than in memory T cells, and a substantial contribution to the alloresponse seemed to be made by naive cells.

The method was the immunoSEQ multiplex PCR assay. About 10^5 TCR templates per sample were assayed by the deep sequencing platform. Genomic DNA extracted from sorted T cells was the material used for TCRbeta CDR3 sequencing. Processing in the source paper ran as follows. The R programming language was used for the clonal analysis of the TCRbeta CDR3 data. Unstimulated samples were compared with post-reaction CFSE-low samples to define alloreactive CD4+ and CD8+ clones. Alloreactive CD4+ clones were assigned to regulatory or non-regulatory origin by matching sequences to sorted unstimulated Treg and non-Treg repertoires. This immuneACCESS table, as held by TCRdb, lists in-frame sequences with V and J called but not all clones. Of the missing ones, under half trace to an unresolved V gene in checked studies; the others have no known cause. The V and J calls and clone size are taken from that table; D and trimming were inferred from the DNA. In all, the sample holds some 97,000 clones, and about 91% of those were seen once. Of the sample, 0.15% is held by the ten largest clones.

Sorted unstimulated T cells and proliferating T cells recovered from mixed lymphocyte reactions were subjected to TCRbeta CDR3 sequencing. Fresh whole blood from ten to eleven HLA-typed healthy donors served as the source for isolating PBMCs. The sample consisted of CD4+ T cells sorted from blood. The chain uses TRBV2 and TRBJ2-6, and TRBD1 matches 12 of the central bases. This TCR came from a human donor in good health. The CDR3 has the sequence CASRGDRGLGANVLTF. Read as DNA, the sequence is TGTGCCAGCAGAGGGGACAGGGGGCTTGGGGCCAACGTCCTGACTTTC.